These T cell receptor beta chains were read from a single sample in a study of cytotoxic CD8 clonotypes in ibrutinib-treated CLL. Measured with immunoSEQ multiplex PCR; TCRdb has only the in-frame clones, and not every one. The sample holds 130,000 or so clones, roughly 84% seen once. Sequences were derived from PBMCs, sampled after 24 months of ibrutinib treatment. Receptors were obtained from a human donor with chronic lymphocytic leukemia. The CDR3 runs from the conserved cysteine through the conserved F or W. D genes are given only for firm matches. Rows may omit the clone size; those that give it use once, few, many or a size class.

clone size	V gene	D gene	CDR3 length	J gene	CDR3 protein	CDR3 DNA
few	TRBV9	.	16	TRBJ2-2	CASSLTSAVGAGELFF	TGTGCCAGCAGCCTCACTAGTGCGGTCGGGGCCGGGGAGCTGTTTTTT
.	TRBV19	.	15	TRBJ1-5	CASSRGGPDNQPQHF	TGTGCCAGTAGCCGAGGGGGGCCGGACAATCAGCCCCAGCATTTT
.	TRBV4-1	.	16	TRBJ2-7	CASSQEARPRSAEQYF	TGCGCCAGCAGCCAAGAGGCTCGGCCGCGTTCGGCCGAGCAGTACTTC
.	TRBV5-6	TRBD1	13	TRBJ1-1	CASGGTGVAEAFF	TGTGCCAGCGGTGGGACAGGGGTGGCTGAAGCTTTCTTT
.	TRBV19	TRBD1	15	TRBJ1-5	CASSNLQGSNQPQHF	TGTGCCAGTAGTAACCTACAGGGGAGCAATCAGCCCCAGCATTTT
.	TRBV19	TRBD1	15	TRBJ2-3	CASSTGQGATDTQYF	TGTGCCAGTAGTACAGGACAGGGCGCAACAGATACGCAGTATTTT
.	TRBV7-3	TRBD2	17	TRBJ2-3	CASSPKGGGTFTDTQYF	TGTGCCAGCAGCCCAAAAGGCGGGGGTACCTTCACAGATACGCAGTATTTT
.	TRBV2	TRBD2	13	TRBJ2-1	CASRTGLANEQFF	TGTGCCAGCAGGACCGGACTAGCGAATGAGCAGTTCTTC
.	TRBV7-7	.	15	TRBJ2-5	CASSLQQGPLETQYF	TGTGCCAGCAGCTTACAACAGGGCCCCCTAGAGACCCAGTACTTC
.	TRBV10-3	.	15	TRBJ2-2	CAIRISGANTGELFF	TGTGCCATCAGGATTAGCGGAGCCAACACCGGGGAGCTGTTTTTT
once	TRBV10-1	TRBD1	14	TRBJ2-1	CASSVSRQGAAQFF	TGCGCCAGCAGTGTGAGCCGACAGGGGGCGGCTCAGTTCTTC
.	TRBV28	.	13	TRBJ1-2	CASSFTGIDGYTF	TGTGCCAGCAGTTTCACAGGGATTGATGGCTACACCTTC
.	TRBV6-4	TRBD1	16	TRBJ1-5	CASSFRGQGAVMAQHF	TGTGCCAGCAGTTTCCGAGGACAGGGGGCCGTCATGGCCCAGCATTTT
.	TRBV7-2	.	14	TRBJ2-3	CASSPNFDGDTQYF	TGTGCCAGCAGCCCTAATTTCGACGGAGATACGCAGTATTTT
few	TRBV19	.	14	TRBJ2-4	CASTLGGAKNIQYF	TGTGCCAGTACCTTAGGGGGAGCCAAAAACATTCAGTACTTC
.	TRBV5-4	.	14	TRBJ1-6	CASSYGSYNSPLHF	TGTGCCAGCAGCTACGGATCGTATAATTCACCCCTCCACTTT
.	TRBV5-1	TRBD1	16	TRBJ1-2	CASSLQSGQGGNGYTF	TGCGCCAGCAGCTTGCAATCGGGACAGGGAGGAAATGGCTACACCTTC
few	TRBV29-1	.	14	TRBJ1-2	CSVPTVGRVRGYTF	TGCAGCGTGCCGACGGTCGGGAGGGTAAGGGGCTACACCTTC
.	TRBV19	.	13	TRBJ2-5	CASSIYRQETQYF	TGTGCCAGTAGTATATACAGACAAGAGACCCAGTACTTC
.	TRBV19	TRBD1	14	TRBJ2-3	CASSPGQERDTQYF	TGTGCCAGTAGTCCAGGACAGGAGCGCGATACGCAGTATTTT
.	TRBV9	.	14	TRBJ1-6	CASSRTFGISPLHF	TGTGCCAGCAGCAGGACTTTCGGGATTTCACCCCTCCACTTT
.	TRBV5-1	.	15	TRBJ1-6	CASRGEGNYNSPLHF	TGCGCCAGCAGAGGAGAGGGGAACTATAATTCACCCCTCCACTTT
.	TRBV10-3	.	18	TRBJ2-7	CAISDQTGGGKSSYEQYF	TGTGCCATCAGTGACCAGACTGGCGGGGGCAAAAGCTCCTACGAGCAGTACTTC
few	TRBV19	.	15	TRBJ2-5	CASSIGGRFQETQYF	TGTGCCAGTAGTATCGGGGGACGGTTCCAAGAGACCCAGTACTTC
.	TRBV18	.	15	TRBJ2-3	CASSPFRGSADTQYF	TGTGCCAGCTCACCCTTCAGGGGTAGCGCAGATACGCAGTATTTT